This T cell receptor (beta chain) was sequenced for a study of persistence of HIV-infected CD4 T cells. The immunoSEQ assay was version 4, run in survey mode. Sequenced by immunoSEQ multiplex PCR; TCRdb stores in-frame clones only, minus some. The sample yields about 35,000 clones, about 85% seen once. Deletions cut 5 bases from V and 6 bases from J, with 11 bases between. The CDR3 sequence is 12 residues long. CDR1 and CDR2 (germline): MNHNY, SVGAGI (reference sequence). Study-level points and caveats: Within sorted populations, more oligoclonal TCRs accompanied more oligoclonal proviruses.

Cells were stimulated with overlapping HIV-1 Gag 15-mer peptides. Memory cells lacking CD40L and CD69 with high CD45RO were sorted. For around 17 hours, CD8-depleted PBMCs received anti-CD28/CD49d costimulation, a CD40-blocking antibody and enfuvirtide. As regards this clone: Its antigen is not known.

The TCR originated in an adult with HIV. The donor label of this sample is uncertain. Source: cultured CD4+ T cells from PBMCs, taken from a patient who received antiretroviral therapy. V is TRBV6-6 and J is TRBJ2-7; D is uncertain. CDR3 protein: CASSIRSGEQYF. As DNA, the CDR3 is TGTGCCAGCAGTATCCGGAGTGGCGAGCAGTACTTC.